Following are 8 T cell receptor beta chains from one sample sequenced in a study of blood T cell repertoires in COVID-19. TCRdb's copy holds only in-frame clones and misses some; the assay was immunoSEQ multiplex PCR. The sample lists 500,000 to 600,000 clones; approximately 91% were seen once. Material: peripheral blood. These receptors were collected from a woman aged 50 to 65 with COVID-19, enrolled during active disease.

V gene TRBV7-2 combines with J gene TRBJ1-1, with D hard to call. V was trimmed by 5 bases and J by 0 bases, leaving 13 bases between them. The CDR3 contains 15 residues. Per germline, CDR1 SGHTA and CDR2 FQGNSA. The CDR3 bases are TGTGCCAGCAGCCCTAGCATAAATTTGAACACTGAAGCTTTCTTT. Its translation: CASSPSINLNTEAFF. Full variable domain (rest looked up from reference TRBV7-2 and TRBJ1-1): GAGVSQSPSNKVTEKGKDVELRCDPISGHTALYWYRQSLGQGLEFLIYFQGNSAPDKSGLPSDRFSAERTGGSVSTLTIQRTQQEDSAVYLCASSPSINLNTEAFFGQGTRLTVV.

This clone was counted only a few times. The chain joins TRBV18 to TRBJ1-2; D gene uncertain. Trimming took 3 bases from V and 3 from J, leaving 8 bases between them. The CDR3 loop spans 13 amino acids. The germline CDR1 and CDR2 sequences are KGHSH and LQKENI. As DNA, the CDR3 is TGTGCCAGCTCACCGAAAGTAGACTATGGCTACACCTTC. Residues: CASSPKVDYGYTF.

This chain joins TRBV11-1 and TRBJ1-1; D uncertain. The CDR3 totals 14 residues. V was trimmed by 2 bases and J by 3 bases, leaving 10 bases between them. From germline, CDR1 is SGHAT and CDR2 FQDESV (reference sequence). The CDR3 region has the DNA TGTGCCAGCAGCTTAATCCCCTCAGACACTGAAGCTTTCTTT. Its translation: CASSLIPSDTEAFF.

The J gene is TRBJ2-4, the V gene TRBV5-1; weak D call: TRBD1 (6 bases). Germline loops: CDR1 SGHRS, CDR2 YFSETQ. The CDR3 is 15 residues long. The V gene lost 3 bases and the J gene lost 2 bases, with 12 bases spanning the gap. CDR3 bases: TGCGCCAGCAGCTCGACAGGCGCTACCAAAAACATTCAGTACTTC. Translation gives CASSSTGATKNIQYF.

This clone was seen once. V and J are TRBV19 and TRBJ2-7; 8 bases agree with TRBD1. J gave up 2 bases and V 0 bases, and 9 bases lay outside the gene matches. CDR1 is LNHDA, CDR2 SQIVND, per germline (reference sequence). The CDR3 extends over 17 amino acids. CDR3: CASSIDWSRGQTYEQYF. In nucleotides, the CDR3 is TGTGCCAGTAGTATAGATTGGTCCAGGGGGCAAACCTACGAGCAGTACTTC.

The V gene is TRBV6-5, the J gene TRBJ2-2; 7 bases fit TRBD2. V lost 6 bases and J lost 2; bases outside the gene matches: 6. CDR3 length: 15 residues. Per the germline V gene, CDR1 is MNHEY and CDR2 is SVGAGI. For the CDR3, the DNA is TGTGCCAGCAGCTCCGGGACTATTAACACCGGGGAGCTGTTTTTT. Translation gives CASSSGTINTGELFF.

This chain's CDR3 is CASSPLIWTSGDTQYF. The CDR3 DNA reads as TGTGCCAGCAGTCCCCTTATTTGGACTAGCGGTGATACGCAGTATTTT. The chain has TRBV3-1 (or the pseudogene TRBV3-2) and TRBJ2-3; 10 positions match TRBD2. The CDR3 is made up of 16 amino acids. Germline-derived CDR1 and CDR2 are LGHDT and YNNKEL (reference sequence). Trimming removed 6 bases from V and 6 bases from J; junction bases left unmatched: 12.

The chain couples TRBV7-9 to TRBJ1-2; no definite D call. Germline CDR1 SEHNR, CDR2 FQNEAQ (reference sequence). Trimming stripped 3 bases from V and 1 base from J, with 3 bases between. The CDR3 is 12 amino acids. DNA for the CDR3: TGTGCCAGCAGCTTCAGTAACTATGGCTACACCTTC. Its protein is CASSFSNYGYTF.